This TCR beta chain was recovered during a study of graft-versus-host responses after intestinal transplantation. At the level of the study: In this cohort, recipients had multivisceral, liver-intestinal, or isolated intestinal transplants. The whole recipient group had anti-thymocyte globulin induction followed by tacrolimus and steroids for around three years. The study's findings and limits: Detected in recipient marrow were GvH clones, some of which were first observed in ileum or blood. Declines in HvG clones occurring early post-transplant were associated with peak circulating GvH clone levels.

Sequencing used immunoSEQ multiplex PCR; TCRdb keeps in-frame clones, though not all of them. In the table there are 9,500 or so clones, about 92% of which are singletons. The V gene's germline CDR1 is SGHNT and CDR2 YYREEE (reference sequence). Deletions cut 5 bases from V and 2 bases from J, with 10 bases between. This CDR3 spans 13 amino acids. Worth noting for this clone: The antigen is undetermined.

The sample here was PBMCs, taken about 45 days after intestinal transplantation. The V and J genes are TRBV5-4 and TRBJ2-5, with D perhaps matching TRBD1 (5 bases). The clonotype was recovered from a human patient who received an intestinal transplant, so some T cells may come from the graft donor. The CDR3 nucleotides are TGTGCCAGCAGACACTGGACACAAGAGACCCAGTACTTC. As protein: CASRHWTQETQYF.